This T cell receptor beta chain derives from a study of OX40 agonist ivuxolimab in advanced cancers. Whole-study context: Prior checkpoint blockade (anti-PD-1, anti-PD-L1 or anti-CTLA-4) was permitted; about 40% had it. Three dose-escalation patients had partial responses: one with hepatocellular carcinoma and two with cutaneous melanoma.

Data came from immunoSEQ multiplex PCR; TCRdb stores just in-frame clones and leaves some out. The sample has more than 60,000 clones, roughly 84% seen once. The CDR3 is 14 amino acids. The V gene's germline CDR1 is SNHLY and CDR2 FYNNEI. The V and J ends lost 6 bases and 0 bases, in that order; junction bases with no gene match: 4. Sequencing was performed on CD4+ or CD8+ T cells sorted from blood, taken in a trial of the OX40 agonist ivuxolimab. The gene calls are TRBV2 and TRBJ2-7, with TRBD1 matching 8 bases. The source is an adult with an advanced solid tumor such as melanoma, head and neck, liver or kidney cancer. The DNA for the CDR3 is TGTGCCAGCAGGCCAGGACAGGGCTCCTACGAGCAGTACTTC. Translated: CASRPGQGSYEQYF. The entire variable domain, with the rest obtained from reference TRBV2 and TRBJ2-7, is as follows: EPEVTQTPSHQVTQMGQEVILRCVPISNHLYFYWYRQILGQKVEFLVSFYNNEISEKSEIFDDQFSVERPDGSNFTLKIRSTKLEDSAMYFCASRPGQGSYEQYFGPGTRLTVT.